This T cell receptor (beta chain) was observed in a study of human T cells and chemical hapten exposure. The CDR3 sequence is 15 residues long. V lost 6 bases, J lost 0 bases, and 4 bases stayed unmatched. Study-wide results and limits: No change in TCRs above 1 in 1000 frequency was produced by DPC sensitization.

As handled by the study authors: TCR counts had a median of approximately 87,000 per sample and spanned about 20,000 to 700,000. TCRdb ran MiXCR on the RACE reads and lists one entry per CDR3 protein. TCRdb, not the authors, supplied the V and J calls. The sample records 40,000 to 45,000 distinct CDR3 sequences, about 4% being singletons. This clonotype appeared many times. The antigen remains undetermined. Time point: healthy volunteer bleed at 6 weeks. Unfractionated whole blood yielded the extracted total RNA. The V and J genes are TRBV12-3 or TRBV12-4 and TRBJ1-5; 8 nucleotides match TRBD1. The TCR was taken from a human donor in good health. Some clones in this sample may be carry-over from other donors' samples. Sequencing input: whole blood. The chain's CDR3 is CASSMDRASNQPQHF. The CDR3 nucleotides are TGTGCCAGCAGCATGGACAGGGCTAGCAATCAGCCCCAGCATTTT.